A single sample is the source of the 32 T cell receptor beta chains below, sequenced in a study of brain T cells in children with intractable seizures. Clones were read by immunoSEQ multiplex PCR, and TCRdb kept only the in-frame ones, dropping some. In the table there are hundreds of thousands of clones, about 93% of which are singletons. As for time point: blood from clinic visit 5 months post-surgery; TSC patient then seizure free. This specimen was peripheral blood, taken about 5 months after surgery. These receptors all stem from a boy in the first two years of life with tuberous sclerosis and intractable seizures.

The chain joins TRBV27 to TRBJ2-7; TRBD1 or TRBD2 may be the D gene (5 bases each). The germline V gene has CDR1 MNHEY and CDR2 SMNVEV (reference sequence). The germline V and J ends were trimmed by 4 bases and 3 bases, with 13 bases remaining between them. CDR3 size: 14 residues. CDR3 region: CASSWTSGLYEQYF. CDR3 nucleotide sequence: TGTGCCAGCAGTTGGACCTCGGGGCTCTACGAGCAGTACTTC.

The chain uses TRBV28 and TRBJ2-3; 7 positions match TRBD1. The CDR3 loop spans 15 amino acids. With 5 bases clipped from V and 2 bases from J, the junction kept 7 bases outside the gene matches. Per the germline V gene, CDR1 is MDHEN and CDR2 is SYDVKM. CDR3 in amino acids: CASSNRGLTTDTQYF. CDR3 bases: TGTGCCAGCAGTAACAGGGGTCTAACCACAGATACGCAGTATTTT.

J is TRBJ2-3 and V is TRBV13, with 12 bases aligning to TRBD1. V shed 5 bases, J shed 6 bases, and the junction held 9 bases outside the gene matches. Germline CDR1 is PRHDT and CDR2 is FYEKMQ (reference sequence). This CDR3 spans 16 amino acids. The CDR3 loop reads CASSLTGTGGKDTQYF. CDR3 in DNA: TGTGCCAGCAGCCTAACCGGGACAGGGGGCAAGGATACGCAGTATTTT.

The chain uses TRBV10-1 and TRBJ2-1; D is unresolved. V was pared by 2 bases and J by 0 bases, with 8 bases between. This CDR3 is built from 15 residues. Germline CDR1 is WNHNN and CDR2 is SYGVQD (reference sequence). The CDR3 nucleotides read TGCGCCAGCAGTGAGGAGGACCTCTCCTACAATGAGCAGTTCTTC. Translation gives CASSEEDLSYNEQFF.

J is TRBJ1-2 and V is TRBV30; 7 nucleotides align to TRBD1. The CDR3 has 13 residues. CDR1 is GTSNPN, CDR2 SVGIG, per germline (reference sequence). V gave up 4 bases and J gave up 4 bases; unmatched junction bases: 6. The CDR3 bases are TGTGCCTGGAACCAGGGGGTCCTCTATGGCTACACCTTC. Protein sequence: CAWNQGVLYGYTF.

The V and J genes are TRBV5-4 and TRBJ2-7, with unresolved D. CDR1 and CDR2 from the germline V gene are SGHNT and YYREEE (reference sequence). The CDR3 spans 15 residues. Trimming removed 4 bases from V and 0 bases from J, with 14 bases in between. CDR3 residues: CASSPNDYSSYEQYF. CDR3 coding DNA: TGTGCCAGCAGCCCCAACGATTATTCCTCCTACGAGCAGTACTTC.

The chain recombines TRBV24-1 with TRBJ2-1; 8 bases are a match to TRBD2. V gave up 4 bases and J gave up 8 bases; unmatched junction bases: 9. CDR3 size: 15 residues. Per the germline V gene, CDR1 is KGHDR and CDR2 is SFDVKD. CDR3 coding DNA: TGTGCCACCAGTGACCTCGGACTAGCTCACGATGAGCAGTTCTTC. Encoded protein: CATSDLGLAHDEQFF.

The genes are TRBV10-3 and TRBJ2-5, with 9 bases lining up with TRBD2. The V segment lost 3 bases and the J segment 5 bases; nucleotides outside the gene matches: 10. Germline loops: CDR1 ENHRY, CDR2 SYGVKD. The CDR3 is 16 amino acids. CDR3 residues: CAISDALVAGVETQYF. The CDR3 DNA is TGTGCCATCAGTGACGCCCTAGTAGCGGGAGTGGAGACCCAGTACTTC.

This chain uses TRBV5-1 with TRBJ2-1; 12 nucleotides match TRBD2. This CDR3 region has 17 residues. V was pared by 1 base and J by 7 bases, with 9 bases of the junction left unmatched. The germline V gene encodes CDR1 SGHRS and CDR2 YFSETQ. CDR3 loop: CASSLLTSGRSGNEQFF. CDR3 DNA sequence: TGCGCCAGCAGCTTGCTGACTAGCGGGAGATCTGGGAATGAGCAGTTCTTC.

The V gene is TRBV9, the J gene TRBJ2-7; D assignment may be TRBD1 or TRBD2 (5 bases each). V was cut by 4 bases and J by 5 bases, with 13 bases left in between. Germline lookup yields CDR1 SGDLS and CDR2 YYNGEE. The CDR3 is made up of 13 amino acids. CDR3: CASSLGPRDEQYF. The CDR3 DNA is TGTGCCAGCAGCCTGGGACCGCGGGACGAGCAGTACTTC. The full variable domain, rest sourced from reference TRBV9 and TRBJ2-7, is DSGVTQTPKHLITATGQRVTLRCSPRSGDLSVYWYQQSLDQGLQFLIQYYNGEERAKGNILERFSAQQFPDLHSELNLSSLELGDSALYFCASSLGPRDEQYFGPGTRLTVT.

This sequence joins TRBV6-5 and TRBJ1-1, with 7 bases lining up with TRBD1. The germline V gene has CDR1 MNHEY and CDR2 SVGAGI. V dropped 6 bases and J dropped 4; count of bases not matched to a gene: 8. The length of the CDR3 is 14 residues. CDR3 in DNA: TGTGCCAGCAGGACTAGACAGGGTCGCACTGAAGCTTTCTTT. This sequence encodes CASRTRQGRTEAFF.

This rearrangement joins TRBV3-1 (or the pseudogene TRBV3-2) to TRBJ1-6; D is ambiguous. This CDR3 has 15 amino acids. V lost 2 bases and J 0 bases, leaving 5 bases between the germline ends. Germline-derived CDR1 and CDR2 are LGHDT and YNNKEL (reference sequence). The CDR3 bases are TGTGCCAGCAGCCAACGGGGCTCCTATAATTCACCCCTCCACTTT. Protein sequence: CASSQRGSYNSPLHF.

This clone was recorded only once. The V call is TRBV3-1 (or the pseudogene TRBV3-2), the J call TRBJ2-7; no definite D call. The CDR3 sequence is 14 residues long. Trimming shortened V by 1 base and J by 5 bases, and 12 bases separated the two germline ends. The germline V gene encodes CDR1 LGHDT and CDR2 YNNKEL (reference sequence). This chain's CDR3 is CASSQARSADEQYF. Written as DNA, the CDR3 is TGTGCCAGCAGCCAAGCCAGGTCCGCGGACGAGCAGTACTTC.

The chain joins TRBV7-9 to TRBJ2-3, with D maybe TRBD2 (6 bases). The CDR3 runs to 15 residues. The V and J ends lost 4 bases and 1 base respectively, with 12 bases between them. Germline V lookup: CDR1 SEHNR, CDR2 FQNEAQ (reference sequence). As DNA, the CDR3 is TGTGCCAGCAGCTCCCCGGGGGTGGGCACAGATACGCAGTATTTT. It encodes CASSSPGVGTDTQYF.

The chain is built from TRBV28 and TRBJ1-5, with 7 bases that match TRBD1. Germline lookup yields CDR1 MDHEN and CDR2 SYDVKM. CDR3 length equals 15 residues. After removal of 8 bases from V and 9 bases from J, the junction contained 16 bases not matched to a gene. CDR3 in amino acids: CASQKGGTDYRPQHF. In nucleotides, the CDR3 is TGTGCCAGCCAGAAGGGCGGGACAGATTACCGGCCCCAGCATTTT.

This chain uses TRBV7-3 with TRBJ2-1; 9 nucleotides align to TRBD2. This CDR3 comprises 15 residues. Losses at the gene ends were 5 bases for V and 5 bases for J; bases not matched to a gene: 7. CDR1 and CDR2 from the germline V gene are SGHTA and FQGTGA. The CDR3 coding sequence is TGTGCCAGCAGCGAGACTAGCGGAGTGAACAATGAGCAGTTCTTC. Translating gives CASSETSGVNNEQFF.

The chain combines TRBV4-1 with TRBJ2-3; no firm D call. CDR3 length equals 12 residues. Trimming shortened V by 1 base and J by 5 bases, and 4 bases separated the two germline ends. Germline V CDR1 and CDR2: MGHRA, YSYEKL. As DNA, the CDR3 is TGCGCCAGCAGCCAAGGGATAGATACGCAGTATTTT. Its translation: CASSQGIDTQYF.

This chain links TRBV20-1 with TRBJ2-1; unclear D gene. This CDR3 has 14 amino acids. Per the germline V gene, CDR1 is DFQATT and CDR2 is SNEGSKA (reference sequence). Trimming took off 3 bases at V and 1 base at J, with 10 bases between the two ends. CDR3 in amino acids: CSASRQISYNEQFF. As DNA, the CDR3 is TGCAGTGCTAGTCGGCAGATTTCCTACAATGAGCAGTTCTTC.

V usage is TRBV24-1 and J usage is TRBJ2-3; D might be TRBD1 or TRBD2, each matching 5 bases. The V and J ends lost 10 bases and 2 bases respectively, with 18 bases between them. CDR3 length equals 15 residues. CDR1 and CDR2 from the germline V gene are KGHDR and SFDVKD. In DNA form, the CDR3 reads TGTGCCACTTCCGGGACCCTCTATGCCACAGATACGCAGTATTTT. Its translation: CATSGTLYATDTQYF.

This sequence joins TRBV24-1 and TRBJ2-7; 10 positions agree with TRBD2. Trimming took 1 base from V and 2 from J; bases not matched to a gene: 7. Germline V gene sequence: CDR1 KGHDR, CDR2 SFDVKD. This CDR3 has 17 residues. CDR3 bases: TGTGCCACCAGTGATTTCTTTCTAGCGGGGGCGGCCTACGAGCAGTACTTC. As protein: CATSDFFLAGAAYEQYF.

The chain links TRBV7-9 to TRBJ2-2; D could derive from TRBD1 or TRBD2 (5 bases each). The CDR3 has 14 amino acids. V was clipped by 6 bases and J by 6 bases, with 14 bases between them. CDR1 is SEHNR and CDR2 is FQNEAQ in the germline V gene (reference sequence). CDR3 loop: CASSWDLSAGELFF. CDR3 sequence (DNA): TGTGCCAGCAGTTGGGACCTTTCGGCCGGGGAGCTGTTTTTT.

The V call is TRBV3-1 (or the pseudogene TRBV3-2), the J call TRBJ2-7; the D is unclear. The CDR3 loop spans 16 amino acids. Trimming shortened V by 1 base and J by 0 bases, and 13 bases separated the two germline ends. Germline CDR1 and CDR2: LGHDT and YNNKEL (reference sequence). Here the CDR3 reads CASSQGRSEISYEQYF. Here the CDR3 DNA reads TGTGCCAGCAGCCAAGGGCGAAGCGAGATCTCCTACGAGCAGTACTTC.

The chain has TRBV24-1 and TRBJ1-1; TRBD1 aligns across 10 bases. The germline V gene encodes CDR1 KGHDR and CDR2 SFDVKD. CDR3 length: 17 residues. The V segment lost 7 bases and the J segment 1 base; nucleotides outside the gene matches: 11. The CDR3 sequence: CATRTGQGVTGNTEAFF. The CDR3, as DNA: TGTGCCACCAGGACAGGACAGGGGGTAACGGGGAACACTGAAGCTTTCTTT.

The gene calls are TRBV7-3 and TRBJ2-3; D may be TRBD2 (5 bases). CDR3 length: 15 residues. The germline CDR1 and CDR2 sequences are SGHTA and FQGTGA. The V gene lost 5 bases and the J gene lost 4 bases, with 16 bases spanning the gap. The CDR3 sequence is CASSEGPSGPDTQYF. The CDR3 bases are TGTGCCAGCAGCGAGGGCCCCTCCGGTCCAGATACGCAGTATTTT.

The J gene is TRBJ1-2, the V gene TRBV11-2; D remains unclear. V gave up 1 base and J gave up 4 bases, with 13 bases separating them. This CDR3 has 15 amino acids. CDR1 SGHAT and CDR2 FQNNGV come from the germline V gene. CDR3 in amino acids: CASSLGLGVGYGYTF. The CDR3 region has the DNA TGTGCCAGCAGCTTAGGGTTGGGAGTAGGCTATGGCTACACCTTC.

The CDR3 loop reads CAWRDGRTGELFF. CDR3 sequence (DNA): TGTGCCTGGAGGGACGGACGCACCGGGGAGCTGTTTTTT. The chain couples TRBV30 to TRBJ2-2; D unclear. This CDR3 has 13 residues. The ends were cut back, 3 bases at V and 4 bases at J, with 9 bases in the middle. The germline V gene has CDR1 GTSNPN and CDR2 SVGIG (reference sequence).

The chain uses TRBV30 and TRBJ1-1; maybe TRBD1 (6 bases). V was clipped by 3 bases and J by 3 bases, with 23 bases between them. Germline-derived CDR1 and CDR2 are GTSNPN and SVGIG (reference sequence). This CDR3 has 17 residues. CDR3 nucleotide sequence: TGTGCCTGGAGCGGACCTATGACAGGCATCGCGTACACTGAAGCTTTCTTT. It is translated as CAWSGPMTGIAYTEAFF.

This sequence joins TRBV24-1 and TRBJ1-4; 7 bases align to TRBD1. The J segment lost 7 bases and the V segment lost 8 bases, leaving 9 bases of the junction unmatched. Germline CDR1 KGHDR, CDR2 SFDVKD. The CDR3 sequence is 14 residues long. The CDR3 nucleotides are TGTGCCACCACCCAACAGGGGAATTTTGAAAAACTGTTTTTT. Translated, it gives CATTQQGNFEKLFF.

This rearrangement joins TRBV5-1 to TRBJ1-2; D unresolved. Germline V gene data show CDR1 as SGHRS and CDR2 as YFSETQ. V was clipped by 0 bases and J by 6 bases, with 6 bases between them. The CDR3 spans 12 residues. This CDR3 reads CASSLEGDGYTF. Here the CDR3 DNA reads TGCGCCAGCAGCTTGGAGGGAGATGGCTACACCTTC.

The rearrangement uses TRBV10-3 and TRBJ2-7; tentatively, D is TRBD1 (5 bases). CDR1 and CDR2 (germline): ENHRY, SYGVKD. CDR3 length equals 13 residues. The CDR3: CATRAGSSYEQYF. CDR3 DNA sequence: TGTGCAACCAGGGCCGGGTCGTCCTACGAGCAGTACTTC.

The CDR3 spells CASSAWGLAGEAWETQYF. DNA of the CDR3: TGTGCCAGCAGCGCCTGGGGGCTAGCGGGAGAAGCATGGGAGACCCAGTACTTC. The rearrangement links TRBV7-2 to TRBJ2-5, with TRBD2 identical over 10 bases. The V gene's germline CDR1 is SGHTA and CDR2 FQGNSA. V gave up 5 bases and J gave up 5 bases; unmatched junction bases: 17. The length of the CDR3 is 18 residues.

The chain couples TRBV24-1 to TRBJ2-5; a weak D match, TRBD2 (7 bases). CDR1 and CDR2 (germline): KGHDR, SFDVKD. The CDR3 covers 14 residues. Between the trimmed V and J ends, which lost 9 bases and 5 bases, there was a span of 18 bases. This chain's CDR3 is CATARGGGWETQYF. The CDR3 region has the DNA TGTGCCACCGCCCGAGGGGGGGGCTGGGAGACCCAGTACTTC.